A selection of T cell receptor beta chains follows, all from one sample in a study of shared clonotypes between healthy human individuals. Only in-frame clones appear in the TCRdb table, and some are missing; sequencing was by immunoSEQ multiplex PCR. The sample has approximately 470,000 clones, more than 65% seen once. The sequencing input was PBMCs. The receptors here all came from a woman aged 40 to 49 in good health. Some clones in this sample may be carry-over from other donors' samples. Each CDR3 is given with its conserved first and last residue.

v_call cdr3_length cdr3_aa
TRBV11-2 15 CASSLAGGPYNEQFF
TRBV30 14 CAWNSRGRNSPLHF
TRBV5-6 16 CASSRTSGRMSGTQYF
TRBV27 14 CASSFPGPPWIQYF
TRBV4-2 15 CASSQDRGSSYEQYF
TRBV11-2 15 CASSLGAGTGAGYTF
TRBV7-9 13 CASSTGPNTEAFF
TRBV30 14 CAWSRGPPRDTQYF
TRBV7-2 15 CASSFSGAGLYEQYF
TRBV30 15 CAWKLEAGVLSEAFF
TRBV2 18 CASSEGPLRREASYEQYF
TRBV7-9 12 CASSRTNTEAFF
TRBV2 17 CASSEWGRPDLYQPQHF
TRBV2 14 CASSETGLVYEQYF
TRBV23-1 14 CARYPGTEGREAFF
TRBV5-4 13 CASTGTNTGELFF
TRBV9 14 CASSVVGTGGEQYF
TRBV19 13 CASGPGAPAAQYF
TRBV5-4 13 CASSLRRTETQYF
TRBV9 13 CASSPLGPGELFF
TRBV5-6 17 CASSSLSRRGAYNEQFF
TRBV5-8 15 CASSSELSGANVLTF
TRBV6-1 15 CASREAGGDGNTIYF
TRBV7-2 14 CASSLGTQAGELFF
TRBV11-2 12 CASNIGAGVQFF
TRBV27 16 CASSLGGLAVIYEQYF
TRBV7-2 14 CASTLIAGGYEQYF
TRBV29-1 12 CSVGQSNYGYTF
TRBV6-5 16 CASSYSRGSNTGELFF
TRBV30 13 CAWSVHLNYEQYF
TRBV7-9 16 CASSLWGGTSYNEQFF